The 22 T cell receptor beta chains given below trace back to one sample, sequenced in a study of blood T cell repertoires in COVID-19. Profiled with immunoSEQ multiplex PCR; TCRdb holds only in-frame clones, not every one. Among 300,000 to 350,000 clones listed, roughly nine tenths were seen once. Material for sequencing was PBMCs or T cells enriched from blood (not recorded which). These receptors all stem from a woman in her thirties who had recovered from COVID-19.

The chain carries TRBV5-6 and TRBJ1-2; D is undetermined. The CDR3 has 15 residues. Germline loops: CDR1 SGHDT, CDR2 YYEEEE. V was shortened by 0 bases and J by 2 bases, with 11 bases between the two germline ends. The CDR3 spells CASSLAGGQNYGYTF. For the CDR3, the DNA is TGTGCCAGCAGCTTGGCCGGCGGGCAGAACTATGGCTACACCTTC.

This chain uses TRBV19 with TRBJ1-1, with D uncertain. CDR3 length: 14 residues. Germline-derived CDR1 and CDR2 are LNHDA and SQIVND (reference sequence). V lost 8 bases, J lost 2 bases, and 15 bases lay in between. CDR3 nucleotide sequence: TGTGCCAGTCAAAACCCCTCCGGTAACACTGAAGCTTTCTTT. Protein sequence: CASQNPSGNTEAFF.

This rearrangement joins TRBV29-1 to TRBJ1-2, with 10 positions matching TRBD1. The germline V gene has CDR1 SQVTM and CDR2 ANQGSEA. The CDR3 consists of 12 residues. Trimming removed 4 bases from V and 8 bases from J; junction bases left unmatched: 4. CDR3 nucleotides: TGCAGCGTTGGTGGGACAGGGGCCGGCTACACCTTC. This codes for CSVGGTGAGYTF. The whole variable domain, filled in from reference TRBV29-1 and TRBJ1-2, reads SAVISQKPSRDICQRGTSLTIQCQVDSQVTMMFWYRQQPGQSLTLIATANQGSEATYESGFVIDKFPISRPNLTFSTLTVSNMSPEDSSIYLCSVGGTGAGYTFGSGTRLTVV.

This clone has a single count. The J gene is TRBJ2-7, the V gene TRBV5-1; D is possibly TRBD2 (6 bases). V lost 0 bases, J lost 6 bases, and 13 bases lay in between. The CDR3 totals 14 residues. Germline-derived CDR1 and CDR2 are SGHRS and YFSETQ. CDR3 in DNA: TGCGCCAGCAGCTTGGGGCAGGAGGGTGCCGAGCAGTACTTC. This encodes CASSLGQEGAEQYF.

The chain couples TRBV15 to TRBJ1-1; D is perhaps TRBD1 (6 bases). Deletions cut 0 bases from V and 8 bases from J, with 7 bases between. Germline CDR1 LNHNV, CDR2 YYDKDF (reference sequence). CDR3 length: 12 amino acids. CDR3 sequence: CATSRDGTEAFF. The CDR3 DNA follows: TGTGCCACCAGCAGAGATGGGACAGAAGCTTTCTTT.

The V call is TRBV10-3, the J call TRBJ2-7; D might be TRBD1 (6 bases). V was trimmed by 2 bases and J by 5 bases, leaving 16 bases between them. Germline CDR1 ENHRY, CDR2 SYGVKD. The CDR3 is 15 amino acids. As DNA, the CDR3 is TGTGCCATCAGTGAGCTGGTGGCAGGGGACCACGAGCAGTACTTC. It encodes CAISELVAGDHEQYF.

The chain carries TRBV7-8 and TRBJ1-6; no firm D call. V lost 7 bases and J 7 bases, leaving 8 bases between the germline ends. Germline assignment: CDR1 SGHVS and CDR2 FQNEAQ. The CDR3 has 12 residues. The CDR3 region has the DNA TGTGCCAGCAACCGACTGAATTCACCCCTCCACTTT. The encoded protein is CASNRLNSPLHF.

Concerning this clone itself: Other DNA sequences from this sample encode an identical CDR3 as well. The chain recombines TRBV7-2 with TRBJ1-3, with 8 bases fitting TRBD1. The CDR3 spans 15 residues. The germline V gene encodes CDR1 SGHTA and CDR2 FQGNSA. The J segment lost 1 base and the V segment lost 3 bases, leaving 2 bases of the junction unmatched. Written as DNA, the CDR3 is TGTGCCAGCAGCTTCCAGGGGGCTTCTGGAAACACCATATATTTT. Protein: CASSFQGASGNTIYF.

This clone was found once. This chain connects TRBV5-6 to TRBJ1-1; TRBD1 agrees at 8 bases. Trimming at V came to 3 bases and at J to 3 bases, leaving 7 bases not matched to a gene. CDR3 length: 15 residues. The germline gives CDR1 SGHDT, CDR2 YYEEEE. CDR3: CASSSWTGMYTEAFF. As DNA, the CDR3 is TGTGCCAGCAGCTCATGGACAGGGATGTACACTGAAGCTTTCTTT.

The chain is built from TRBV7-8 and TRBJ1-5, with 9 bases aligning to TRBD1. The CDR3 extends over 17 amino acids. J was trimmed by 4 bases and V by 5 bases; bases with no gene match: 12. Germline assignment: CDR1 SGHVS and CDR2 FQNEAQ. CDR3 region: CASSPARRTGVNQPQHF. DNA of the CDR3: TGTGCCAGCAGCCCCGCGCGACGGACAGGGGTGAATCAGCCCCAGCATTTT.

V is TRBV10-1 and J is TRBJ1-5, with D tentatively TRBD1 (5 bases). V gave up 0 bases and J gave up 3 bases, with 15 bases separating them. CDR3 length: 17 residues. Germline V gene sequence: CDR1 WNHNN, CDR2 SYGVQD (reference sequence). DNA of the CDR3: TGCGCCAGCAGTGAGTCAGGGGCCGAGGCCTTCAATCAGCCCCAGCATTTT. Translating it yields CASSESGAEAFNQPQHF.

The J gene is TRBJ1-2, the V gene TRBV3-1 (or the pseudogene TRBV3-2); no reliable D call. From germline, CDR1 is LGHDT and CDR2 YNNKEL (reference sequence). V was shortened by 5 bases and J by 8 bases, with 12 bases between the two germline ends. The CDR3 runs to 12 residues. The CDR3 DNA follows: TGTGCCAGCAGCTTGGGCCTGGTAGGCTACACCTTC. This translates into CASSLGLVGYTF.

The J gene is TRBJ1-2, the V gene TRBV10-2; D unresolved. V lost 3 bases and J 8 bases, leaving 16 bases between the germline ends. Germline V gene data show CDR1 as WSHSY and CDR2 as SAAADI. This CDR3 has 14 amino acids. As DNA, the CDR3 is TGCGCCAGCAGTGATTTTGGAGGGCCACTGGGCTACACCTTC. Its translation is CASSDFGGPLGYTF.

The V call is TRBV19, the J call TRBJ2-2; D is possibly TRBD2 (5 bases). Trimming left V 5 bases short and J 5 bases short, with 12 bases between. Germline V gene data show CDR1 as LNHDA and CDR2 as SQIVND (reference sequence). This CDR3 is built from 14 residues. This CDR3 reads CASSFARGTGELFF. CDR3 bases: TGTGCCAGTAGTTTCGCCCGGGGTACCGGGGAGCTGTTTTTT.

The chain has TRBV19 and TRBJ1-4; 11 nucleotides match TRBD1. With 8 bases clipped from V and 1 base from J, the junction kept 9 bases outside the gene matches. The CDR3 runs to 17 residues. In germline, CDR1 is LNHDA, CDR2 SQIVND (reference sequence). The CDR3 coding sequence is TGTGCCAGTCGTCCCGGGACAGGGGGTAGAACTAATGAAAAACTGTTTTTT. Its protein is CASRPGTGGRTNEKLFF.

This clone was detected a few times. The chain couples TRBV27 to TRBJ2-4; 7 bases match TRBD1. Germline trimming cut 5 bases from V and 1 base from J; bases unmatched to any gene: 5. The CDR3 loop spans 15 amino acids. Germline values: CDR1 MNHEY, CDR2 SMNVEV (reference sequence). This chain's CDR3 is CASSTTQGAKNIQYF. CDR3 DNA sequence: TGTGCCAGCAGTACGACACAGGGGGCCAAAAACATTCAGTACTTC.

The rearrangement links TRBV6-5 to TRBJ1-1; D perhaps matches TRBD1 (6 bases). Trimming took 5 bases from V and 6 from J, leaving 19 bases between them. Germline loops: CDR1 MNHEY, CDR2 SVGAGI. The CDR3 is 15 amino acids. The CDR3 spells CASSPRGTGQAEAFF. Written as DNA, the CDR3 is TGTGCCAGCAGTCCACGCGGTACAGGGCAGGCTGAAGCTTTCTTT.

The chain combines TRBV6-5 with TRBJ2-7; 9 nucleotides agree with TRBD1. Losses at the gene ends were 5 bases for V and 3 bases for J; bases not matched to a gene: 8. CDR1 is MNHEY and CDR2 is SVGAGI in the germline V gene. This CDR3 is built from 15 residues. The CDR3 spells CASSNAGTGIYEQYF. CDR3 sequence (DNA): TGTGCCAGCAGTAACGCCGGGACAGGGATCTACGAGCAGTACTTC.

The chain has TRBV2 and TRBJ2-5; possible D gene TRBD2, 6 bases. The CDR3 spans 14 residues. The germline gives CDR1 SNHLY, CDR2 FYNNEI. Trimming took off 3 bases at V and 5 bases at J, with 13 bases between the two ends. This chain's CDR3 is CASSEGSGRETQYF. The CDR3 DNA reads as TGTGCCAGCAGTGAGGGGTCAGGGAGGGAGACCCAGTACTTC.

The rearrangement links TRBV4-3 to TRBJ1-5; 10 positions agree with TRBD1. V trimming: 1 base; J trimming: 7 bases; junction bases outside the gene matches: 1. This CDR3 has 14 amino acids. The germline CDR1 and CDR2 sequences are LGHNA and YSLEER. Written as DNA, the CDR3 is TGCGCCAGCAGCCAAGGGACAGGGGGACAGCCCCAGCATTTT. Protein product: CASSQGTGGQPQHF.

This rearrangement joins TRBV11-2 to TRBJ2-3, with D unclear. V dropped 4 bases and J dropped 7 bases, with 12 bases sitting between them. From germline, CDR1 is SGHAT and CDR2 FQNNGV. CDR3 length equals 13 residues. The DNA of the CDR3 is TGTGCCAGCAGCTCCGCTGCGAGCTATACGCAGTATTTT. It translates to CASSSAASYTQYF.

The V and J genes are TRBV28 and TRBJ2-1; 7 nucleotides align to TRBD1. There are 14 residues in the CDR3. Germline loops: CDR1 MDHEN, CDR2 SYDVKM. The V and J ends lost 5 bases and 4 bases, in that order; junction bases with no gene match: 5. CDR3 nucleotides: TGTGCCAGCAGTATTCCGGGACAGTACAATGAGCAGTTCTTC. This encodes CASSIPGQYNEQFF.